This TCR beta chain was retrieved from a study of cytomegalovirus exposure and HLA in healthy donors. A word on this clone: Its antigen is not known.

This CDR3 spans 14 amino acids. Losses at the gene ends were 0 bases for V and 1 base for J; bases not matched to a gene: 2. Looked up from germline, CDR1 is GTSNPN and CDR2 is SVGIG (reference sequence). This PCR relied on a set of 60 Vbeta primers and 13 Jbeta primers. Here immunoSEQ multiplex PCR was the method, and the copy in TCRdb shows in-frame clones only, minus some. The data hold some 140,000 clones, with 50% to 75% observed a single time. Findings and limits, study-wide: Within an earlier analysis, most TCR beta V segments proved productive either about 90% or about 30% of the time. When analyzed later, a missense DCLRE1C variant was found to be linked to TCR beta V- and J-gene trimming. Researchers counted 164 TCR beta chains as cytomegalovirus-associated. More clonal expansion characterized HLA-associated TCR beta chains than equally common others in a later analysis.

V and J are TRBV30 and TRBJ1-1, with 7 bases lining up with TRBD1. Sequencing used PBMCs. The TCR sequence derives from a woman aged 40 to 49 in good health and CMV-seronegative. The chain's CDR3 is CAWSVQGWNTEAFF. The CDR3 nucleotides read TGTGCCTGGAGTGTACAGGGGTGGAACACTGAAGCTTTCTTT.